This T cell receptor beta chain was identified during a study of CD8 T cells in ankylosing spondylitis. A word on this clonotype: Its antigen is currently unknown.

TCRdb ran MiXCR on the 5' RACE reads and lists one entry per CDR3 protein. There are 250,000 or so distinct CDR3 sequences in the sample; about 18% occur only once, and 25% to 40% lies in the top ten. Between the trimmed V and J ends, which lost 5 bases and 0 bases, there was a span of 8 bases. In germline, CDR1 is SGHTA, CDR2 FQGTGA. This CDR3 region has 14 residues. Study-wide points: In ankylosing spondylitis blood, a motif of 7 to 9 highly homologous TCR beta variants appeared characteristic.

This rearrangement joins TRBV7-3 to TRBJ2-1; D remains ambiguous. The sequenced sample was blood, either unsorted or a sorted T cell fraction (not recorded which). The clonotype comes from a male donor with ankylosing spondylitis or in good health (not recorded which). For the CDR3, the DNA is TGTGCCAGCAGCAACCCTGGCTCCTACAATGAGCAGTTCTTC. It specifies CASSNPGSYNEQFF.